This T cell receptor beta chain comes out of a study of TIL therapy for anti-PD-1-resistant metastatic lung cancer listed by TCRdb under 2021. At the level of the whole study: Tumors were harvested prior to any PD-1/PD-L1 blockade, after which nivolumab was administered to patients, and lymphodepletion, expanded TIL infusion and IL-2 were given to patients who progressed. Clonotypes were tracked across tumor, expanded TIL product and serial blood samples by T cell receptor beta sequencing of tumor and peripheral blood. Most of the cohort had lung adenocarcinoma, including a few EGFR-mutant tumors and two ALK-rearranged tumors, and half of the patients were either current or former smokers. A median age of 54 years (range about 38-85) and a median tumor PD-L1 proportion score of approximately 6% were recorded among enrolled patients. A median non-synonymous tumor mutation burden of under 1.9 mutations per megabase was determined across the cohort by whole-exome sequencing.

The germline V gene sets CDR1 to SGHRS and CDR2 to YFSETQ. V sheds 2 bases and J sheds 10 bases, leaving 7 bases between their ends. From cysteine to phenylalanine, the CDR3 is 12 amino acids long. Just the 36-base CDR3 DNA is kept, in frame starting at base 1. What the work shows at the level of the full study, not this receptor alone: The study protocol defined all tumor marker inferences as exploratory. The baseline peripheral repertoire was partially replaced by infused TIL clonotypes, which then decayed over months, and no apparent association between persistence and response was found. The cohort was highly selected, including more treatment-naive, never-smoker and oncogene-addicted patients than is typical, which limits generalizability.

Concerning this clone: The clone's antigen remains unknown. Qualities for individual bases were not recorded, and no much larger clone is one base off.

TCR beta CDR3 regions were amplified from genomic DNA by bias-controlled multiplex PCR with the immunoSEQ v3 hsTCRB kit. TCR libraries were sequenced on an Illumina NextSeq 500 to 1.5 million to 2 million read pairs for survey level or about 5-6.5 million for deep level. Per the source publication's procedure: V, D and J genes were assigned, non-productive sequences were removed, and clonality was reported by immunoSEQ Analyzer software. Repertoires were compared by productive Simpson clonality and by the Morisita overlap index of productive TRB rearrangements between infused TIL and blood. Absolute clonotype counts in blood were estimated by multiplying the lymphocyte count by the CD3+ fraction and by the productive frequency of the clone. Here the immuneACCESS table is served through TCRdb, limited to in-frame sequences with V and J called. Missing clones are a known gap in these copies; in checked studies unresolved V genes cover under half, and the rest lacks a known reason. V and J calls and clone size follow that table, whereas D and trimming were derived from the DNA. In all, the sample holds fewer than 25,000 clones, and over 70% of those were seen once. The leading ten clones occupy nearly 2% of the sample.

This sample's time point label indicates: pre-treatment sample, taken before nivolumab and TIL therapy. Adults with stage 4 NSCLC were enrolled from late 2017 to early 2020 in a dual-center phase I trial. The samples were obtained from a phase I trial that was single-arm and open-label and tested tumor-infiltrating lymphocyte therapy combined with nivolumab in advanced non-small cell lung cancer. Blood mononuclear cells from EDTA tubes were separated on a Ficoll gradient and snap-frozen as pellets, and DNA was extracted from the cells using a Qiagen mini-prep kit. The V gene is TRBV5-1 and the J gene is TRBJ1-6, with the D gene not clear enough to name. The TCR was taken from a person between 25 and 79 years old with non-small cell lung cancer. The source material was blood, sampled at baseline. CDR3 reads: CASSLDESPLHF. The sequenced DNA: TGCGCCAGCAGCTTAGATGAGTCACCCCTCCACTTT.